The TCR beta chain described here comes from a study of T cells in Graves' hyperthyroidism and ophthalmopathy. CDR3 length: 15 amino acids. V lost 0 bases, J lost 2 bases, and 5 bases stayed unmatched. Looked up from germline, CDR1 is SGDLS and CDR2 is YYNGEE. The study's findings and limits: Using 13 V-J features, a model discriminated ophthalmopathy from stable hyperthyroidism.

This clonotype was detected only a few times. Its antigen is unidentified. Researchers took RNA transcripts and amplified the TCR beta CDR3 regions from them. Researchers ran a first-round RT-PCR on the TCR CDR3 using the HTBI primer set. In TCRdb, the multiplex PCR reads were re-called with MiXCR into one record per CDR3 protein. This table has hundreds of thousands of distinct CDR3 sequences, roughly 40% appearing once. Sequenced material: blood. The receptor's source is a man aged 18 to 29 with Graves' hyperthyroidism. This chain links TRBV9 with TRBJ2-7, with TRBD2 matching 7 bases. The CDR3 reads CASSVESGTPYEQYF. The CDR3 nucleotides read TGTGCCAGCAGCGTAGAAAGCGGGACCCCCTACGAGCAGTACTTC.